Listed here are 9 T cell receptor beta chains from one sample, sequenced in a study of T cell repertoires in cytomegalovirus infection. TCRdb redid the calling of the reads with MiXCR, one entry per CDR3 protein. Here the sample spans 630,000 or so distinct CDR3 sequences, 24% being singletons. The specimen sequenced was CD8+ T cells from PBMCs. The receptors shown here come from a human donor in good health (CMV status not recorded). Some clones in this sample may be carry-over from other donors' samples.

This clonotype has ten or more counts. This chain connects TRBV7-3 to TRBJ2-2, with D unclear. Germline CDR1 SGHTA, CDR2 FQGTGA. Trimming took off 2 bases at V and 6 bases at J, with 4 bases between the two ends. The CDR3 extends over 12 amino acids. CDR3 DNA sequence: TGTGCCAGCAGCTTATTAGCCGGGGAGCTGTTTTTT. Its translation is CASSLLAGELFF.

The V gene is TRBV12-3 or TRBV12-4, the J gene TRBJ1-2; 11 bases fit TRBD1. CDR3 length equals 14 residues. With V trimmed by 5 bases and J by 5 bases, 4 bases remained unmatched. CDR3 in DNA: TGTGCCAGCAGTGGACAGGGGGCTGGGTATGGCTACACCTTC. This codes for CASSGQGAGYGYTF.

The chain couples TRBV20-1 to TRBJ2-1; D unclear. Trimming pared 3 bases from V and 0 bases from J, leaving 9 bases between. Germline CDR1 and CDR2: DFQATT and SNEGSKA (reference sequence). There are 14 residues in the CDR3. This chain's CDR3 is CSASERISYNEQFF. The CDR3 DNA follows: TGCAGTGCTAGCGAAAGAATCTCCTACAATGAGCAGTTCTTC.

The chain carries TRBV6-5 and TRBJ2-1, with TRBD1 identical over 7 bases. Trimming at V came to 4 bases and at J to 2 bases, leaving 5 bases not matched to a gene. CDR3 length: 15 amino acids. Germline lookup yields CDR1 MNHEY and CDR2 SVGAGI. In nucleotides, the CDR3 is TGTGCCAGCAGTTTAGACAGGGCAACCTACAATGAGCAGTTCTTC. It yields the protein CASSLDRATYNEQFF.

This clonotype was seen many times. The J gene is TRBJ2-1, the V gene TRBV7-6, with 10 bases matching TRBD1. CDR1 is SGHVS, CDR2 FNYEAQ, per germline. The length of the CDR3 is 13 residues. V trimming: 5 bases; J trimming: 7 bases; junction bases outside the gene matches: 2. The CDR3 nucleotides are TGTGCCAGCAGCCGACAGGGGGCAAATGAGCAGTTCTTC. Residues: CASSRQGANEQFF.

CDR3 amino acids: CASSLPGADTQYF. In DNA form, the CDR3 reads TGTGCCAGCAGCTTGCCGGGGGCAGATACGCAGTATTTT. This chain joins TRBV5-5 and TRBJ2-3, with a tentative D call TRBD2 (6 bases). Trimming cost V 1 base and J 4 bases, with 7 bases left between them. CDR1 SGHKS and CDR2 YYEKEE come from the germline V gene (reference sequence). This CDR3 is 13 amino acids long.

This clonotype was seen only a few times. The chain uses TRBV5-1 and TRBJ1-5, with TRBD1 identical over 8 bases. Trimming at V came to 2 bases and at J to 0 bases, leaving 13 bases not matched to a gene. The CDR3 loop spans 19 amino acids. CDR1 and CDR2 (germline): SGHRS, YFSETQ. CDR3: CASSFFRTGSFDSNQPQHF. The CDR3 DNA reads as TGCGCCAGCAGCTTTTTCCGGACAGGGAGCTTCGATAGCAATCAGCCCCAGCATTTT.

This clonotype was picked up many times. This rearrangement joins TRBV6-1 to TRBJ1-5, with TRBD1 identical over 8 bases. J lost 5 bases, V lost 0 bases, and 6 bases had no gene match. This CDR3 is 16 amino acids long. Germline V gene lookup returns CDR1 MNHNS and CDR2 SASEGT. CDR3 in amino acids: CASSEALLDRDQPQHF. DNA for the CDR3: TGTGCCAGCAGTGAAGCGCTTCTGGACAGGGATCAGCCCCAGCATTTT.

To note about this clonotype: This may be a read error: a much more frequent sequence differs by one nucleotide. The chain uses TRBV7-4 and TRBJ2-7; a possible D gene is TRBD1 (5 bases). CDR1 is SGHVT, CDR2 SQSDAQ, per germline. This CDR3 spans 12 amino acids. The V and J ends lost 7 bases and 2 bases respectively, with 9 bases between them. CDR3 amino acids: CASKDTPYEQYF. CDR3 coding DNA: TGTGCCAGCAAGGACACACCCTACGAGCAGTACTTC.